Reported below is one T cell receptor beta chain. The antigen is undetermined. Libraries were prepared by immunoSEQ multiplex PCR; TCRdb keeps only in-frame clonotypes and omits some of them. Among roughly 77,000 clones listed, roughly 90% were seen once. Trimming removed 4 bases at V and 0 bases at J, with 11 bases between. The CDR3 is 16 amino acids. The sample is drawn from a study of T cell responses to AZD1222 COVID-19 vaccine. Overall study: Second-dose intervals near 4 or 12 weeks were combined.

Notes on the study in general: Mostly white British, mostly female donors; authors suggested clonal diversity may be underestimated.

The TCR was taken from an adult in good health. The chain is built from TRBV5-3 and TRBJ1-6; D is uncertain. TRBV5-3 is reported as an ORF; its role is uncertain. This specimen was peripheral blood, taken on day 0 of AZD1222 vaccination. The CDR3 sequence is CARSIQSSSYNSPLHF. The CDR3 nucleotides read TGTGCCAGAAGCATACAGTCTAGCTCCTATAATTCACCCCTCCACTTT.